Presented here are 28 T cell receptor beta chains from one specimen sequenced in a study of blood T cell repertoires in COVID-19. Produced via immunoSEQ multiplex PCR; TCRdb's table is partial and in-frame only. The table has fewer than 300,000 clones, approximately 90% seen once. The sample comprised peripheral blood. These receptors all come from a woman in her twenties or thirties with COVID-19, enrolled during active disease.

The chain carries TRBV5-1 and TRBJ1-4; no definite D call. V was pared by 4 bases and J by 8 bases, with 18 bases between. The germline CDR1 and CDR2 sequences are SGHRS and YFSETQ. The CDR3 is 15 amino acids. The CDR3 loop is CASSTSDPGVEKLFF. Written as DNA, the CDR3 is TGCGCCAGCAGCACTTCGGACCCCGGGGTAGAAAAACTGTTTTTT.

The gene calls are TRBV6-4 and TRBJ2-1; TRBD1 agrees at 7 bases. Germline trimming cut 5 bases from V and 0 bases from J; bases unmatched to any gene: 10. This CDR3 is built from 17 residues. Germline CDR1 and CDR2: MRHNA and SNTAGT. CDR3: CASSNFWTGASYNEQFF. CDR3 nucleotides: TGTGCCAGCAGTAACTTTTGGACAGGAGCCTCCTACAATGAGCAGTTCTTC.

The chain links TRBV19 to TRBJ1-6; no firm D call. The CDR3 spans 15 residues. V was shortened by 3 bases and J by 0 bases, with 6 bases between the two germline ends. The V gene's germline CDR1 is LNHDA and CDR2 SQIVND (reference sequence). The CDR3: CASSIKSSYNSPLHF. In DNA form, the CDR3 reads TGTGCCAGTAGTATCAAGAGCTCCTATAATTCACCCCTCCACTTT.

The CDR3 bases are TGTGCCAGCAGCCCAGACGCAGGGGGAACCTACAATGAGCAGTTCTTC. The encoded protein is CASSPDAGGTYNEQFF. The chain joins TRBV5-6 to TRBJ2-1; 7 positions agree with TRBD1. Germline CDR1 is SGHDT and CDR2 is YYEEEE. The CDR3 runs 16 residues. J lost 2 bases, V lost 4 bases, and 9 bases had no gene match.

This chain connects TRBV11-2 to TRBJ2-1; 13 bases align to TRBD2. J lost 1 base, V lost 5 bases, and 11 bases had no gene match. The CDR3 totals 19 residues. The germline CDR1 and CDR2 sequences are SGHAT and FQNNGV. CDR3 sequence: CASSPPKQLAGGSYNEQFF. The DNA for the CDR3 is TGTGCCAGCAGCCCACCGAAACAACTAGCGGGAGGGTCCTACAATGAGCAGTTCTTC.

V gene TRBV3-1 (or the pseudogene TRBV3-2) combines with J gene TRBJ2-6; TRBD2 aligns across 12 bases. The trim removed 4 bases at V and 2 bases at J, leaving 6 bases unmatched. In germline, CDR1 is LGHDT, CDR2 YNNKEL (reference sequence). The CDR3 sequence is 18 residues long. In DNA form, the CDR3 reads TGTGCCAGCAGCCTTGGACTAGCGGGAATTACTGGGGCCAACGTCCTGACTTTC. It codes for CASSLGLAGITGANVLTF.

The J gene is TRBJ1-1, the V gene TRBV19; 7 nucleotides agree with TRBD1. J lost 3 bases, V lost 2 bases, and 9 bases had no gene match. The CDR3 has 16 amino acids. Germline values: CDR1 LNHDA, CDR2 SQIVND (reference sequence). CDR3: CASSIQTPTGYTEAFF. As DNA, the CDR3 is TGTGCCAGTAGTATACAGACCCCGACAGGGTACACTGAAGCTTTCTTT.

The chain uses TRBV9 and TRBJ2-3; 14 bases map to TRBD2. Trimming at V came to 0 bases and at J to 3 bases, leaving 6 bases not matched to a gene. CDR3 length: 18 amino acids. Per germline, CDR1 SGDLS and CDR2 YYNGEE. CDR3 nucleotide sequence: TGTGCCAGCAGCGTAGGAGGACTAGCGGGAGGAGGGACAGATACGCAGTATTTT. Encoded protein: CASSVGGLAGGGTDTQYF.

V gene TRBV7-2 combines with J gene TRBJ1-2; D call uncertain. The germline V gene has CDR1 SGHTA and CDR2 FQGNSA. The V end was cut by 1 base, the J end by 4 bases, with 10 bases between. The CDR3 loop spans 14 amino acids. CDR3 in amino acids: CASSLEAPGYGYTF. CDR3 coding DNA: TGTGCCAGCAGCTTAGAGGCCCCGGGCTATGGCTACACCTTC.

The V and J genes are TRBV29-1 and TRBJ1-4, with a weak D call TRBD1 (5 bases). Deletions cut 7 bases from V and 0 bases from J, with 12 bases between. The CDR3 loop spans 14 amino acids. CDR1 and CDR2 from the germline V gene are SQVTM and ANQGSEA. CDR3 DNA sequence: TGCAGCGCAATGGACACAGCAACTAATGAAAAACTGTTTTTT. Its protein is CSAMDTATNEKLFF.

The rearrangement uses TRBV6-5 and TRBJ1-1; D is perhaps TRBD1 (5 bases). This CDR3 contains 14 residues. Deletions cut 7 bases from V and 5 bases from J, with 17 bases between. The germline CDR1 and CDR2 sequences are MNHEY and SVGAGI. In DNA, the CDR3 is TGTGCCAGCACTAAGTCGTGGGGGGGGACTGAAGCTTTCTTT. Amino acid sequence: CASTKSWGGTEAFF.

The rearrangement uses TRBV5-1 and TRBJ1-3; TRBD1 matches at 7 bases. This CDR3 is built from 17 residues. Germline V gene lookup returns CDR1 SGHRS and CDR2 YFSETQ. Losses at the gene ends were 0 bases for V and 4 bases for J; bases not matched to a gene: 10. CDR3 region: CASSLGSGGSSGNTIYF. The CDR3 bases are TGCGCCAGCAGCTTGGGATCAGGGGGTTCTTCGGGAAACACCATATATTTT.

The rearrangement uses TRBV7-3 and TRBJ2-1; a possible D gene is TRBD1 (7 bases). The CDR3 is 15 amino acids. V was shortened by 5 bases and J by 9 bases, with 20 bases between the two germline ends. CDR1 and CDR2 (germline): SGHTA, FQGTGA. In nucleotides, the CDR3 is TGTGCCAGCAGCCCAATAGCGAACCAGGGGGGTGAGCAGTTCTTC. Translation gives CASSPIANQGGEQFF.

This clone has only a few counts. The genes are TRBV6-5 and TRBJ2-1; 9 nucleotides align to TRBD2. CDR1 and CDR2 from the germline V gene are MNHEY and SVGAGI. With 6 bases clipped from V and 7 bases from J, the junction kept 10 bases outside the gene matches. CDR3 length equals 15 residues. The CDR3 spells CASRLAGAGRNEQFF. Here the CDR3 DNA reads TGTGCCAGCAGATTAGCGGGAGCAGGGAGGAATGAGCAGTTCTTC.

The chain uses TRBV2 and TRBJ1-2, with D perhaps TRBD1 (5 bases). The germline gives CDR1 SNHLY, CDR2 FYNNEI. The CDR3 totals 13 residues. V shed 5 bases and J shed 4 bases, with 11 bases lying between them. CDR3 nucleotides: TGTGCCAGCAGTACGGGGGGAGTCTATGGCTACACCTTC. As protein: CASSTGGVYGYTF.

This chain uses TRBV10-2 with TRBJ1-5; TRBD1 aligns across 9 bases. The CDR3 runs to 14 residues. Trimming took 3 bases from V and 10 from J; bases not matched to a gene: 7. Germline loops: CDR1 WSHSY, CDR2 SAAADI. The CDR3 DNA reads TGCGCCAGCAGTGAACAGGGGGCTACTAATCCCCAGCATTTT. Its protein is CASSEQGATNPQHF.

This chain links TRBV25-1 with TRBJ1-1; D is undetermined. Germline V CDR1 and CDR2: MGHDK, SYGVNS. V was pared by 7 bases and J by 0 bases, with 9 bases between. The CDR3 sequence is 13 residues long. Here the CDR3 DNA reads TGTGCCAGCATCGAGGGATTGAACACTGAAGCTTTCTTT. Its protein product is CASIEGLNTEAFF.

The chain couples TRBV2 to TRBJ2-5, with 9 bases identical to TRBD2. The J segment lost 1 base and the V segment lost 6 bases, leaving 6 bases of the junction unmatched. Per the germline V gene, CDR1 is SNHLY and CDR2 is FYNNEI. CDR3 size: 15 residues. CDR3: CASSQTSGPQETQYF. The CDR3 DNA sequence: TGTGCCAGCAGCCAAACTAGCGGGCCCCAAGAGACCCAGTACTTC.

The J gene is TRBJ2-1, the V gene TRBV9, with a weak D call TRBD2 (6 bases). CDR1 and CDR2 from the germline V gene are SGDLS and YYNGEE. V was clipped by 0 bases and J by 4 bases, with 14 bases between them. This CDR3 has 16 amino acids. The CDR3: CASSVATSSQYNEQFF. The CDR3, as DNA: TGTGCCAGCAGCGTAGCTACTAGCAGCCAGTACAATGAGCAGTTCTTC.

The chain uses TRBV19 and TRBJ2-2, with D perhaps TRBD2 (5 bases). With 1 base removed from V and 5 bases from J, the gap between germline ends came to 14 bases. The CDR3 totals 16 residues. Germline V gene data show CDR1 as LNHDA and CDR2 as SQIVND (reference sequence). CDR3 DNA: TGTGCCAGTAGTATAGCGGGCGTGAGGGAAACCGGGGAGCTGTTTTTT. Its translation is CASSIAGVRETGELFF.

The J gene is TRBJ2-7, the V gene TRBV7-8; D may be TRBD2 (5 bases). This CDR3 has 13 residues. Germline lookup yields CDR1 SGHVS and CDR2 FQNEAQ. V lost 2 bases and J 7 bases, leaving 12 bases between the germline ends. The CDR3 spells CASSLRLTGEQYF. CDR3 in DNA: TGTGCCAGCAGCTTACGATTGACGGGAGAGCAGTACTTC.

V and J are TRBV4-1 and TRBJ2-7; TRBD1 aligns across 10 bases. CDR3 size: 13 residues. The V and J ends lost 3 bases and 5 bases, in that order; junction bases with no gene match: 1. CDR1 is MGHRA, CDR2 YSYEKL, per germline. CDR3 loop: CASSQTGGNEQYF. As DNA, the CDR3 is TGCGCCAGCAGCCAGACAGGGGGCAACGAGCAGTACTTC.

The CDR3 here is CASSHPGGNGYTF. The CDR3 nucleotides read TGTGCCAGCAGTCACCCAGGGGGTAATGGCTACACCTTC. The chain combines TRBV6-5 with TRBJ1-2, with TRBD1 matching 7 bases. The J segment lost 6 bases and the V segment lost 5 bases, leaving 6 bases of the junction unmatched. The CDR3 contains 13 residues. CDR1 MNHEY and CDR2 SVGAGI come from the germline V gene.

The chain has TRBV11-2 and TRBJ2-5; D is uncertain. V lost 0 bases to trimming and J lost 2 bases, with 7 bases between them. In germline, CDR1 is SGHAT, CDR2 FQNNGV. This CDR3 comprises 14 residues. DNA of the CDR3: TGTGCCAGCAGCTTAGAACGGGTTCAAGAGACCCAGTACTTC. Protein sequence: CASSLERVQETQYF. Full variable domain (outside the CDR3, taken from reference TRBV11-2 and TRBJ2-5): EAGVAQSPRYKIIEKRQSVAFWCNPISGHATLYWYQQILGQGPKLLIQFQNNGVVDDSQLPKDRFSAERLKGVDSTLKIQPAKLEDSAVYLCASSLERVQETQYFGPGTRLLVL.

This CDR3 reads CASSPRPRRNTEAFF. For the CDR3, the DNA is TGTGCCAGCAGTCCTCGTCCTCGGAGGAACACTGAAGCTTTCTTT. The chain recombines TRBV28 with TRBJ1-1; unclear D gene. The germline gives CDR1 MDHEN, CDR2 SYDVKM. The ends were cut back, 5 bases at V and 1 base at J, with 14 bases in the middle. This CDR3 is built from 15 residues. The entire variable domain, with the rest obtained from reference TRBV28 and TRBJ1-1, is as follows: DVKVTQSSRYLVKRTGEKVFLECVQDMDHENMFWYRQDPGLGLRLIYFSYDVKMKEKGDIPEGYSVSREKKERFSLILESASTNQTSMYLCASSPRPRRNTEAFFGQGTRLTVV.

CDR3 in DNA: TGTGCCAGCAGAATAGGAGCGCTACCCTCCTACGAGCAGTACTTC. Translating it yields CASRIGALPSYEQYF. The V and J genes are TRBV7-8 and TRBJ2-7; D remains unclear. The CDR3 loop spans 15 amino acids. Germline V gene sequence: CDR1 SGHVS, CDR2 FQNEAQ. Trimming took 6 bases from V and 0 from J, leaving 15 bases between them.

The chain uses TRBV2 and TRBJ2-2; TRBD1 might be the D (6 bases). The CDR3 runs to 16 residues. Between the trimmed V and J ends, which lost 5 bases and 0 bases, there was a span of 13 bases. Germline V lookup: CDR1 SNHLY, CDR2 FYNNEI. The CDR3 loop reads CASSLQGQANTGELFF. The CDR3 bases are TGTGCCAGCAGTCTTCAGGGGCAAGCGAACACCGGGGAGCTGTTTTTT.

V is TRBV30 and J is TRBJ1-2, with TRBD1 as a possible D gene (6 bases). This CDR3 region has 14 residues. Germline V gene sequence: CDR1 GTSNPN, CDR2 SVGIG (reference sequence). V was cut by 2 bases and J by 4 bases, with 14 bases left in between. The CDR3 region has the DNA TGTGCCTGGAGTATGGACAGAACCTTCTATGGCTACACCTTC. Translated, it gives CAWSMDRTFYGYTF. The full variable domain, completed using reference TRBV30 and TRBJ1-2, is SQTIHQWPATLVQPVGSPLSLECTVEGTSNPNLYWYRQAAGRGLQLLFYSVGIGQISSEVPQNLSASRPQDRQFILSSKKLLLSDSGFYLCAWSMDRTFYGYTFGSGTRLTVV.